This record looks at one T cell receptor (beta chain) sequence and its context. The antigen remains undetermined. These data are taken from a study of T cell responses to AZD1222 COVID-19 vaccine. Findings of the study overall: Repertoire sampling was restricted to post-peak T cell response timepoints. Donors were chiefly white British, with a greater number of females, and clonal diversity was perhaps underestimated. The study identified only five or six AZD1222 recipients as seropositive at baseline. The study reported that nearly half of spike-specific TCRs target unmutated variant regions.

V lost 2 bases and J lost 0, with 5 bases in between. The CDR3 covers 14 residues. Per germline, CDR1 LNHDA and CDR2 SQIVND (reference sequence). The repertoire was sequenced with immunoSEQ multiplex PCR; TCRdb's copy has only in-frame clones and lacks some. The sample gives about 170,000 clones, roughly 89% of which show up once; around 0.99% is in the top ten. The source was peripheral blood, collected 28 days after the second AZD1222 dose. The TCR originated in an adult who received the AZD1222 COVID-19 vaccine. The J gene is TRBJ1-5, the V gene TRBV19; D is unresolved. Here the CDR3 DNA reads TGTGCCAGTAGTATAACGTATAGCAATCAGCCCCAGCATTTT. Amino acid sequence: CASSITYSNQPQHF.